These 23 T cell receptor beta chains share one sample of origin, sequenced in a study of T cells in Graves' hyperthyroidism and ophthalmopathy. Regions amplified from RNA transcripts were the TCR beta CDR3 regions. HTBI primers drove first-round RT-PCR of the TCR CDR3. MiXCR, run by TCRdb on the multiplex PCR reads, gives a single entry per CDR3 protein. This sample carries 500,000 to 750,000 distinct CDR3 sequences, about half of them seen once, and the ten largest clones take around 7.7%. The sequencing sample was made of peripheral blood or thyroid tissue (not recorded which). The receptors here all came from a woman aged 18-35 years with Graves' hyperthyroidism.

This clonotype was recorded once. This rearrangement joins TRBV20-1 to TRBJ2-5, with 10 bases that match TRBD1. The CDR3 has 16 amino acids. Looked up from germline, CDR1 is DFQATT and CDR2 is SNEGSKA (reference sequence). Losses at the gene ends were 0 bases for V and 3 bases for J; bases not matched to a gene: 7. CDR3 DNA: TGCAGTGCTAGAGATGCCGGGACAGGGGCGGAAGAGACCCAGTACTTC. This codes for CSARDAGTGAEETQYF.

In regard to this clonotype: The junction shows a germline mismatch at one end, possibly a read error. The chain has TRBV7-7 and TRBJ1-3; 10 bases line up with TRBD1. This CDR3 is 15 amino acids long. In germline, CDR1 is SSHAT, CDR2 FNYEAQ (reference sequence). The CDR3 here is CASSLVRTGGNTIYF. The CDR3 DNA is TGTGCTAGCAGCTTAGTTCGGACAGGGGGGAACACCATATATTTT.

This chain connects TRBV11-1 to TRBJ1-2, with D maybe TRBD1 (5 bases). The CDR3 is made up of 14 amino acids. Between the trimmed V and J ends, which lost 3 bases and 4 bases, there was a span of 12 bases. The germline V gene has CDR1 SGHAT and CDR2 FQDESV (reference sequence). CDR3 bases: TGTGCCAGCAGCTTGTGGGGCGAAGGCTATGGCTACACCTTC. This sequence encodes CASSLWGEGYGYTF.

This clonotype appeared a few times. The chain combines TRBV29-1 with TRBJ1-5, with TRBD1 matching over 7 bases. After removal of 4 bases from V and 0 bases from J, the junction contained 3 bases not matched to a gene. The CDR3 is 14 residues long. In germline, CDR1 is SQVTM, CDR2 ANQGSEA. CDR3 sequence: CSVGQGYSNQPQHF. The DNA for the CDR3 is TGCAGCGTTGGACAGGGATATAGCAATCAGCCCCAGCATTTT.

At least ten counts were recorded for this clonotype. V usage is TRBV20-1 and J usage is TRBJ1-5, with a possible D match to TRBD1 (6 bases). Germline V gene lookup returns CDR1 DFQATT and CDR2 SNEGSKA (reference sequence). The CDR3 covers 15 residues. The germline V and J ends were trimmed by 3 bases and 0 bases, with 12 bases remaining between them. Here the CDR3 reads CSARTRGGSNQPQHF. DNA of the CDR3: TGCAGTGCTAGGACGAGAGGGGGTAGCAATCAGCCCCAGCATTTT.

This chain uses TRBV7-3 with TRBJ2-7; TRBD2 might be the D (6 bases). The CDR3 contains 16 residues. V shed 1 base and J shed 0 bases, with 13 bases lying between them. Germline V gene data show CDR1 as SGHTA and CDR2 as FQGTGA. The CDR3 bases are TGTGCCAGCAGCTTAAGCCCAGCGGGCAGCTCCTACGAGCAGTACTTC. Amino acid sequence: CASSLSPAGSSYEQYF.

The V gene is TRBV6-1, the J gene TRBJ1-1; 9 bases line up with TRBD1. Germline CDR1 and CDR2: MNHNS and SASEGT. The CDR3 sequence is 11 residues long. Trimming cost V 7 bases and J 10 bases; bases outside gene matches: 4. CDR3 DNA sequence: TGTGCCAGCACTCCGGGACAGGGAGCTTTCTTT. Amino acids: CASTPGQGAFF.

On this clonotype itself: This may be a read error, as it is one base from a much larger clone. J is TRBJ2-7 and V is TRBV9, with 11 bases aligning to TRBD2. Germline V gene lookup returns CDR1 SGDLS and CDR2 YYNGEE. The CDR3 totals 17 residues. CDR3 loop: CASSLTGTSGGAYGQYF. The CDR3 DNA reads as TGTGCCAGCAGCCTGACCGGGACTAGCGGAGGGGCCTACGGGCAGTACTTC.

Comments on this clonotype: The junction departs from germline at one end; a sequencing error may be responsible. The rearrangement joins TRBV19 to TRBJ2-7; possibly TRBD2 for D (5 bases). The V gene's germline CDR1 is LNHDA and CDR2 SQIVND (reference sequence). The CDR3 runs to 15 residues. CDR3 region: CASSIGGASGREQYF. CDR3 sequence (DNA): TGTGCCAGTAGTATAGGGGGAGCCTCTGGGCGCGAGCAGTATTTC. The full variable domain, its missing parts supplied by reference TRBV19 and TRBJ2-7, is DGGITQSPKYLFRKEGQNVTLSCEQNLNHDAMYWYRQDPGQGLRLIYYSQIVNDFQKGDIAEGYSVSREKKESFPLTVTSAQKNPTAFYLCASSIGGASGREQYFGPGTRLTVT.

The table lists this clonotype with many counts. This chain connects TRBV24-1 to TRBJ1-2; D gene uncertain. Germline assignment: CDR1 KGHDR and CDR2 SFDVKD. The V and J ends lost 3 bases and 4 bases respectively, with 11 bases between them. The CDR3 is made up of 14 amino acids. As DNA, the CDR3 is TGTGCCACCAGTGATAATATGGGAACCTATGGCTACACCTTC. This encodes CATSDNMGTYGYTF.

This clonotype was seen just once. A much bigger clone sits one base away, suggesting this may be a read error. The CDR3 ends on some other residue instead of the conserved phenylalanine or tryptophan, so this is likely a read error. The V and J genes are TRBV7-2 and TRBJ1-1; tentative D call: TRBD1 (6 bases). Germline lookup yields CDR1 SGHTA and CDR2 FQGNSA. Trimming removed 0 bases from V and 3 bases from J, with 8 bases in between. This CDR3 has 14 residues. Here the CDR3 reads CASSLAPGDTEAFL. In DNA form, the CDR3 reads TGTGCCAGCAGCTTAGCCCCAGGGGACACTGAAGCTTTCCTT.

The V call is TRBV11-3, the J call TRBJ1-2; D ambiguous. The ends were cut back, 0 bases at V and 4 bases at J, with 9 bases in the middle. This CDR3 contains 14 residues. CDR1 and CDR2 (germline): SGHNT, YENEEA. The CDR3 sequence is CASSLDPSGYGYTF. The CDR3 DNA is TGTGCCAGCAGCTTAGATCCCAGCGGCTATGGCTACACCTTC.

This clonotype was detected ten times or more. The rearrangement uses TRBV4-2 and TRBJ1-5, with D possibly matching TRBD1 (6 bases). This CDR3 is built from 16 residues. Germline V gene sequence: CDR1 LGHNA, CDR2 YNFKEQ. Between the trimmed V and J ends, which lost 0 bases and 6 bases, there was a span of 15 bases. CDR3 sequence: CASSQDGGQEGQPQHF. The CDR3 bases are TGTGCCAGCAGCCAAGATGGGGGCCAGGAAGGTCAGCCCCAGCATTTT.

CDR3 residues: CATSDGGTASYEQYF. DNA of the CDR3: TGTGCCACCAGTGATGGCGGGACGGCTAGCTACGAGCAGTACTTC. The chain combines TRBV24-1 with TRBJ2-7, with D possibly being TRBD2 (6 bases). From germline, CDR1 is KGHDR and CDR2 SFDVKD. The CDR3 is 15 residues long. Deletions cut 3 bases from V and 3 bases from J, with 14 bases between.

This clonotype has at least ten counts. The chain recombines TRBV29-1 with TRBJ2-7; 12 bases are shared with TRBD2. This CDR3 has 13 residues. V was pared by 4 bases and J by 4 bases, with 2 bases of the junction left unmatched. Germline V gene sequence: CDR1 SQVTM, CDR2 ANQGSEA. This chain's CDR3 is CSVVLAGGYEQYF. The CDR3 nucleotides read TGCAGCGTTGTTCTAGCGGGAGGGTACGAGCAGTACTTC.

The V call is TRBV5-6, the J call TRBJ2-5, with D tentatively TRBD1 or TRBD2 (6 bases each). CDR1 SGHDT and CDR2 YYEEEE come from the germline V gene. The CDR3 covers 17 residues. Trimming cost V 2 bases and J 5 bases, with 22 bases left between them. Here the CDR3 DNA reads TGTGCCAGCAGCTTTTCTTACAGGGACTTTGATTATGAGACCCAGTACTTC. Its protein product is CASSFSYRDFDYETQYF.

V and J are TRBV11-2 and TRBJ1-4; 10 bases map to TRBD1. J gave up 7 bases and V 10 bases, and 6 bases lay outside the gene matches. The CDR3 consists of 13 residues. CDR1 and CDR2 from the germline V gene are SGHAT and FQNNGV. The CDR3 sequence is CATADRGTEKLFF. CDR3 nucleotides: TGTGCCACCGCGGACAGGGGGACTGAAAAACTGTTTTTT.

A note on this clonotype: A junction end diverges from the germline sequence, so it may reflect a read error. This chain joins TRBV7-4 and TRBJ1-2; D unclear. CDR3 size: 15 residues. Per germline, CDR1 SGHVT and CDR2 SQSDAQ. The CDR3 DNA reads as TGTGCCAGCAGCGCAGAGGCAGGCGCTCGGTTTGGCCACACCTTC. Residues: CASSAEAGARFGHTF.

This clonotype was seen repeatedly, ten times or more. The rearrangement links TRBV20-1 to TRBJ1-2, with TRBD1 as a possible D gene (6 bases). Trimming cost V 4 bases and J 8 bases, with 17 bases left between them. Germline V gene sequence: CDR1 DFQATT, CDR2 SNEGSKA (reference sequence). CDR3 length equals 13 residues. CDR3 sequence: CSATPPGARGYTF. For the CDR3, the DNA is TGCAGTGCTACCCCTCCGGGGGCGCGAGGCTACACCTTC.

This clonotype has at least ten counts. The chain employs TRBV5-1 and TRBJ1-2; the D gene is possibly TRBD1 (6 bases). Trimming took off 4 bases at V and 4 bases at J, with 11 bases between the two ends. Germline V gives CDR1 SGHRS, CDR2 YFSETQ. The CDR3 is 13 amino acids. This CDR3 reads CASSLDRLYGYTF. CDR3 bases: TGCGCCAGCAGCCTTGACAGGCTCTATGGCTACACCTTC.

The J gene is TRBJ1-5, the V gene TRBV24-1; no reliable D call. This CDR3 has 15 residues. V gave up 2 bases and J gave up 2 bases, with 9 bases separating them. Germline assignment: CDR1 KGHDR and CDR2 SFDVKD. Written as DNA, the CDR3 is TGTGCCACCAGTGATTGCACAACGGGCAATCAGCCCCAGCATTTT. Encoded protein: CATSDCTTGNQPQHF.

The CDR3 DNA reads as TGCGCCAGCAGCCAAGAGTGGCGGGAGGGGTCGGGCGAGCAGTACTTC. This codes for CASSQEWREGSGEQYF. The V and J genes are TRBV4-1 and TRBJ2-7; 9 nucleotides agree with TRBD2. The germline V gene encodes CDR1 MGHRA and CDR2 YSYEKL. There are 16 residues in the CDR3. The V gene end was trimmed by 0 bases and the J gene end by 6 bases; junction bases not matched to a gene: 9.

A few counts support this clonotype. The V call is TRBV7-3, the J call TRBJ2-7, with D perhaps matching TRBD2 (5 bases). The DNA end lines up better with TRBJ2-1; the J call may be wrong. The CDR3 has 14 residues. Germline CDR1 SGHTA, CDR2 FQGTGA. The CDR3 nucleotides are TGTGCCAGCAGCTTGGCAGACTACCCTAATGAGCAGTTCTTC. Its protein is CASSLADYPNEQFF.